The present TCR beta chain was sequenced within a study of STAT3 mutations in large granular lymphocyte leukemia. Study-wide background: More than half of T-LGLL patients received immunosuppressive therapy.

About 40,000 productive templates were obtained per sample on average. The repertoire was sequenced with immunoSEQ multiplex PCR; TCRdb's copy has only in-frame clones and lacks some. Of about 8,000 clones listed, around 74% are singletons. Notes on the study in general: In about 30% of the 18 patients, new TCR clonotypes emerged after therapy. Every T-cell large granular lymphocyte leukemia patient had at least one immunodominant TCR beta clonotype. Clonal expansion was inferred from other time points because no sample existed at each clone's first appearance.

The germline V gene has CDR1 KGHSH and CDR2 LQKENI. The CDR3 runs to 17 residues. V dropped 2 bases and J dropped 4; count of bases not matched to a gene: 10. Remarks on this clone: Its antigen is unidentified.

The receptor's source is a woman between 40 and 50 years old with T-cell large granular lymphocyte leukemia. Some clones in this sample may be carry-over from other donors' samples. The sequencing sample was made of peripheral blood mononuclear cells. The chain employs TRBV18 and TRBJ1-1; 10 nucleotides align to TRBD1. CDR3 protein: CASSPRQGAGGITEAFF. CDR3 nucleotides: TGTGCCAGCTCACCAAGACAGGGGGCTGGGGGGATCACTGAAGCTTTCTTT. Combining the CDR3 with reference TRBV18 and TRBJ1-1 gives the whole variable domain NAGVMQNPRHLVRRRGQEARLRCSPMKGHSHVYWYRQLPEEGLKFMVYLQKENIIDESGMPKERFSAEFPKEGPSILRIQQVVRGDSAAYFCASSPRQGAGGITEAFFGQGTRLTVV.